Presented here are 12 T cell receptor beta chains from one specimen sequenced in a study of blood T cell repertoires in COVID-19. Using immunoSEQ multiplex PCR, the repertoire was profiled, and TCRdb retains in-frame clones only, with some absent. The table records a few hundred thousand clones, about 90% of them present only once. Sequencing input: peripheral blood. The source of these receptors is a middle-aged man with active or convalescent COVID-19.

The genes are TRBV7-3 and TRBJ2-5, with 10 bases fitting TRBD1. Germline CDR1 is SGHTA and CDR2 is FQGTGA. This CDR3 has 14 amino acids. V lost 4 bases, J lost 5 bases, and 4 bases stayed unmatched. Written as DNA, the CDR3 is TGTGCCAGCAGCTCGATGGGACAGGGGGAGACCCAGTACTTC. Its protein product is CASSSMGQGETQYF.

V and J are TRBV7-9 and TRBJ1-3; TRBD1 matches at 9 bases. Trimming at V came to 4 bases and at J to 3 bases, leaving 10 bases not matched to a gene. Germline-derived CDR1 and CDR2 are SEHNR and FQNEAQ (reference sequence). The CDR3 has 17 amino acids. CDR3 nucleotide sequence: TGTGCCAGCAGCTACCAAACAGGGGGCCTAGGTGGAAACACCATATATTTT. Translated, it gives CASSYQTGGLGGNTIYF. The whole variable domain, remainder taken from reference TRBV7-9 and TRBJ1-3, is DTGVSQNPRHKITKRGQNVTFRCDPISEHNRLYWYRQTLGQGPEFLTYFQNEAQLEKSRLLSDRFSAERPKGSFSTLEIQRTEQGDSAMYLCASSYQTGGLGGNTIYFGEGSWLTVV.

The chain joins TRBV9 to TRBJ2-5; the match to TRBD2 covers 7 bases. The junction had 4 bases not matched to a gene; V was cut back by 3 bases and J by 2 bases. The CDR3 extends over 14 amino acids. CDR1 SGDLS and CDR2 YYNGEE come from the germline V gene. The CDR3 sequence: CASSGTSRQETQYF. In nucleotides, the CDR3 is TGTGCCAGCAGCGGGACTAGTCGACAAGAGACCCAGTACTTC.

CDR3 amino acids: CASSLDSRNTEAFF. DNA for the CDR3: TGTGCCAGTAGTCTGGACAGTAGGAACACTGAAGCTTTCTTT. The chain couples TRBV19 to TRBJ1-1; maybe TRBD1 (6 bases). Germline V gene data show CDR1 as LNHDA and CDR2 as SQIVND (reference sequence). V lost 5 bases and J 1 base, leaving 11 bases between the germline ends. The CDR3 length is 14 residues.

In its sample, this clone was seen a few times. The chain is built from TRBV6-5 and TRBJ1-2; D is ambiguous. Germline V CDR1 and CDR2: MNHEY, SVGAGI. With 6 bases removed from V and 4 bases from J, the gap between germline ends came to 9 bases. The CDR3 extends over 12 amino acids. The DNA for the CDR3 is TGTGCCAGCAGCCAGTCGTCCTATGGCTACACCTTC. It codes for CASSQSSYGYTF.

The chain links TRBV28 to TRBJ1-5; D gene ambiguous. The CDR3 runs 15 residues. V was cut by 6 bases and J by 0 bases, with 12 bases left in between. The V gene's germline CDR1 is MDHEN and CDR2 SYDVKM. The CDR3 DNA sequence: TGTGCCAGCAGCCTACCCTATAATAGCAATCAGCCCCAGCATTTT. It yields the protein CASSLPYNSNQPQHF.

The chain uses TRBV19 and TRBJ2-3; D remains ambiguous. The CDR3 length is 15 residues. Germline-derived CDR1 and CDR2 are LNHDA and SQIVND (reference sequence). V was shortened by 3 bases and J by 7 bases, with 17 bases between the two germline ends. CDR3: CASSISLRGSNTQYF. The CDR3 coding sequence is TGTGCCAGTAGTATCTCACTCCGAGGATCAAATACGCAGTATTTT.

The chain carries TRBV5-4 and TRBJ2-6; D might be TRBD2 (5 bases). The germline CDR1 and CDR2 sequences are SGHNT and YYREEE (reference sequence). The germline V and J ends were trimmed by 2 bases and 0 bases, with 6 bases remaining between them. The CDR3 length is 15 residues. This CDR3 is CASSLGGSGANVLTF. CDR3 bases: TGTGCCAGCAGCTTAGGAGGCTCTGGGGCCAACGTCCTGACTTTC.

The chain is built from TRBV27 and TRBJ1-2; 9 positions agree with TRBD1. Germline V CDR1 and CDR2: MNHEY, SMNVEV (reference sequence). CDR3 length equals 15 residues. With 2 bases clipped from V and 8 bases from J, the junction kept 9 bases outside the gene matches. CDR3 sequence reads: CASSLGVQGAQGYTF. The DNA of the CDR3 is TGTGCCAGCAGTTTAGGCGTACAGGGGGCGCAGGGCTACACCTTC.

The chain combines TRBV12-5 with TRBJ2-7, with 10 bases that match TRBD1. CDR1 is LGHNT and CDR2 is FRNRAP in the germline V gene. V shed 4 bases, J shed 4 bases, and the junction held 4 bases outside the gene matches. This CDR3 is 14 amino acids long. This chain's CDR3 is CASGSGTGVYEQYF. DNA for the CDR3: TGTGCTAGTGGTTCCGGGACAGGGGTTTACGAGCAGTACTTC.

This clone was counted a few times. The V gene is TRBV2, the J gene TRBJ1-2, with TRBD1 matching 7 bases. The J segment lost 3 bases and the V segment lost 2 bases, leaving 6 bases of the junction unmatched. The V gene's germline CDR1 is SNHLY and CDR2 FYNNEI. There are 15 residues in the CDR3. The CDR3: CASSEWDRSYYGYTF. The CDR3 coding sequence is TGTGCCAGCAGTGAATGGGACAGATCCTACTATGGCTACACCTTC.

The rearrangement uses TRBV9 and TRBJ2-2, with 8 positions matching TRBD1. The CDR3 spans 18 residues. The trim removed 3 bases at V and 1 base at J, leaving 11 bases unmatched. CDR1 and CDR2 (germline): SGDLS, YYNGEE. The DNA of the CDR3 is TGTGCCAGCAGCGACAGAACCGGGACAGGTGTGAACACCGGGGAGCTGTTTTTT. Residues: CASSDRTGTGVNTGELFF.